The text below deals with one T cell receptor (beta chain). Its antigen is not identified. Per donor, one heparinised blood draw averaged roughly 120 mL. Reverse transcribing all isolated RNA meant expressed TCRB transcripts were sequenced. About 4 million reads was the average for naive, central memory and regulatory T cell samples. Clones were sequenced by immunoSEQ multiplex PCR, and TCRdb holds only the in-frame ones, with some missing. Of roughly 260,000 clones in the sample, approximately 20% were seen once. This sample was taken from a study of beta chain features in type 1 diabetes. The study, taken as a whole, reports: Any PCR bias toward short templates would affect both groups alike. Shorter TCRB CDR3s, moderately but significantly so, were found in Type 1 diabetes patients in all four CD4+ subsets.

CDR1 is KGHSH and CDR2 is LQKENI in the germline V gene. The CDR3 is made up of 15 amino acids. V was pared by 3 bases and J by 4 bases, with 6 bases of the junction left unmatched. The origin of this receptor is a woman in her thirties or forties with type 1 diabetes. The sequencing sample was made of naive CD4+ T cells from blood. The chain uses TRBV18 and TRBJ2-5, with 9 bases identical to TRBD1. The CDR3 nucleotides are TGTGCCAGCTCACCGGGAACAGGGGGCGCAGAGACCCAGTACTTC. Protein product: CASSPGTGGAETQYF.